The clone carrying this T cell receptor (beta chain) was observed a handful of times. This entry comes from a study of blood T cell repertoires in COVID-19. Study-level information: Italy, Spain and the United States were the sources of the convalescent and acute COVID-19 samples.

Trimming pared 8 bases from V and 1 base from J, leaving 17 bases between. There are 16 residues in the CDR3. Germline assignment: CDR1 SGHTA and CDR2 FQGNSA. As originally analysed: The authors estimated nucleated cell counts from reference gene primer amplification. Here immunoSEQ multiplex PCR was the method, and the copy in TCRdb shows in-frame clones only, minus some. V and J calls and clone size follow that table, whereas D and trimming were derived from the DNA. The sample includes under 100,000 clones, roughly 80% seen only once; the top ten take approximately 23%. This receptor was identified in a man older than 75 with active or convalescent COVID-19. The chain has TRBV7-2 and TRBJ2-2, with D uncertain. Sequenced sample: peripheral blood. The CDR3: CASRLPLYGNTGELFF. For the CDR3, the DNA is TGTGCCAGCCGCCTCCCCCTGTACGGGAACACCGGGGAGCTGTTTTTT.